The entry that follows covers one T cell receptor (beta chain) sequence. Original methodology: The assay estimated nucleated cells by amplifying reference gene primers. The protocol was immunoSEQ multiplex PCR, while the TCRdb copy is restricted to in-frame clones and leaves out a portion. V, J and clone size derive from that table, while D and trimming were established from the DNA sequence. Of 150,000 to 200,000 clones listed, approximately 82% are singletons. These data come from a study of blood T cell repertoires in COVID-19. Study information: Whether acute or convalescent, the COVID-19 samples came from the United States, Italy and Spain.

Those enrolled, adults aged about 18 to 89 years, came from some 23 US areas. Germline values: CDR1 SGDLS, CDR2 YYNGEE. The CDR3 contains 22 residues. The V segment lost 0 bases and the J segment 0 bases; nucleotides outside the gene matches: 16. The J gene is TRBJ2-6, the V gene TRBV9; 9 bases map to TRBD1. Input material: PBMCs or T cells enriched from blood (not recorded which). The sequence was obtained from an older woman with acute COVID-19. The CDR3 protein is CASSVGRSLGTGTHSGANVLTF. Here the CDR3 DNA reads TGTGCCAGCAGCGTAGGGAGGAGTCTGGGGACAGGGACTCACTCTGGGGCCAACGTCCTGACTTTC. Complete variable domain (other parts from reference TRBV9 and TRBJ2-6): DSGVTQTPKHLITATGQRVTLRCSPRSGDLSVYWYQQSLDQGLQFLIQYYNGEERAKGNILERFSAQQFPDLHSELNLSSLELGDSALYFCASSVGRSLGTGTHSGANVLTFGAGSRLTVL.